This T cell receptor beta chain was identified during a study of cytotoxic CD8 clonotypes in ibrutinib-treated CLL. TCRdb's copy holds only in-frame clones and misses some; the assay was immunoSEQ multiplex PCR. The table lists some 150,000 clones, roughly 80% of them singletons. The sequence came from a human donor with chronic lymphocytic leukemia. Source: PBMCs, taken after 12 months of ibrutinib treatment.

Written as DNA, the CDR3 is TGTGCCAGCACCCAGGGTGTTGTGGGAGCCTACGAGCAGTACTTC. This gives the protein CASTQGVVGAYEQYF. The chain joins TRBV11-2 to TRBJ2-7; either TRBD1 or TRBD2 may supply D (5 bases each). Trimming took 7 bases from V and 2 from J, leaving 18 bases between them. Germline V lookup: CDR1 SGHAT, CDR2 FQNNGV. The CDR3 runs to 15 residues.